The next 18 T cell receptor beta chains were all read from a single sample in a study of identical twins. One entry per CDR3 protein, called by TCRdb with MiXCR from the 5' RACE reads. The sample includes about 890,000 distinct CDR3 sequences, about 12% of them seen just once. This sample was shared with a second study, whose subject was yellow fever vaccine responses in identical twins.

The sample was PBMCs. These receptor sequences come from a woman younger than 30 in good health.

The sample holds a few counts of this clonotype. The rearrangement uses TRBV24-1 and TRBJ2-1, with TRBD2 matching over 7 bases. The CDR3 length is 13 residues. The trim removed 5 bases at V and 6 bases at J, leaving 3 bases unmatched. Germline values: CDR1 KGHDR, CDR2 SFDVKD. CDR3 sequence (DNA): TGTGCCACCAGTGGTCCTAGCGGCAATGAGCAGTTCTTC. Translated, it gives CATSGPSGNEQFF.

This clonotype turned up a few times. The V call is TRBV27, the J call TRBJ1-4; 8 bases match TRBD1. This CDR3 has 15 residues. Looked up from germline, CDR1 is MNHEY and CDR2 is SMNVEV (reference sequence). The V and J ends lost 3 bases and 7 bases, in that order; junction bases with no gene match: 7. The CDR3 bases are TGTGCCAGCAGTTTTTCCCCCGGGACAGGTGAAAAACTGTTTTTT. This sequence encodes CASSFSPGTGEKLFF.

The rearrangement uses TRBV12-3 or TRBV12-4 and TRBJ2-7, with 9 bases matching TRBD1. CDR3 length: 14 residues. Trimming removed 5 bases from V and 3 bases from J; junction bases left unmatched: 5. CDR3 sequence: CASSPRTGVYEQYF. The CDR3 coding sequence is TGTGCCAGCAGTCCCAGGACAGGGGTCTACGAGCAGTACTTC.

As to this clonotype: With a much larger clone just one base away, this may be a read error. The V and J genes are TRBV27 and TRBJ2-7; tentatively, D is TRBD2 (7 bases). The germline CDR1 and CDR2 sequences are MNHEY and SMNVEV (reference sequence). With 8 bases removed from V and 2 bases from J, the gap between germline ends came to 10 bases. This CDR3 is 12 amino acids long. The CDR3 nucleotides are TGTGCCAGCGGGGGGGGCACCTACGAGCAGTACTTC. It codes for CASGGGTYEQYF.

This clonotype was seen a handful of times. The rearrangement links TRBV3-1 to TRBJ2-7; 9 positions match TRBD2. This CDR3 spans 18 amino acids. Trimming cost V 1 base and J 2 bases; bases outside gene matches: 12. Germline assignment: CDR1 LGHDT and CDR2 YNNKEL (reference sequence). CDR3 nucleotide sequence: TGTGCCAGCAGCCAAGCCCCGGTTCCTAGCGGGGAACCCTACGAGCAGTACGTC. Translated: CASSQAPVPSGEPYEQYV.

The genes are TRBV6-1 and TRBJ2-3; perhaps TRBD2 as D (5 bases). The CDR3 runs 14 residues. In germline, CDR1 is MNHNS, CDR2 SASEGT. Trimming shortened V by 8 bases and J by 6 bases, and 18 bases separated the two germline ends. CDR3 nucleotides: TGTGCCAGCGCCCGGGAAGTGGGCAGGGATACGCAGTATTTT. Residues: CASAREVGRDTQYF.

This clonotype turned up a few times. This rearrangement joins TRBV11-2 to TRBJ2-1; D could derive from TRBD1 or TRBD2 (5 bases each). V lost 1 base to trimming and J lost 12 bases, with 13 bases between them. CDR1 is SGHAT and CDR2 is FQNNGV in the germline V gene. CDR3 length equals 13 residues. The CDR3 loop reads CASSLGLKRGQFF. The CDR3 coding sequence is TGTGCCAGCAGCTTAGGCCTCAAGAGGGGGCAGTTCTTC.

DNA for the CDR3: TGTGCCAGCAGCCATTACACCGAATTACACTACGAGCAGTACTTC. It encodes CASSHYTELHYEQYF. This sequence joins TRBV7-3 and TRBJ2-7; D uncertain. This CDR3 is built from 15 residues. Germline V CDR1 and CDR2: SGHTA, FQGTGA. V dropped 5 bases and J dropped 3 bases, with 17 bases sitting between them.

V and J are TRBV5-6 and TRBJ2-4; D remains ambiguous. The CDR3 extends over 16 amino acids. V was cut by 0 bases and J by 0 bases, with 10 bases left in between. Germline assignment: CDR1 SGHDT and CDR2 YYEEEE. In nucleotides, the CDR3 is TGTGCCAGCAGCTTGGACAGCCTCCTAGCCAAAAACATTCAGTACTTC. This translates into CASSLDSLLAKNIQYF.

The chain is built from TRBV19 and TRBJ2-5; 7 nucleotides match TRBD1. The CDR3 has 13 residues. With 4 bases clipped from V and 5 bases from J, the junction kept 4 bases outside the gene matches. From germline, CDR1 is LNHDA and CDR2 SQIVND (reference sequence). The CDR3 DNA reads as TGTGCCAGTAGTAAGGGGGCCGGGGAGACCCAGTACTTC. Encoded protein: CASSKGAGETQYF. The full variable domain, rest sourced from reference TRBV19 and TRBJ2-5, is DGGITQSPKYLFRKEGQNVTLSCEQNLNHDAMYWYRQDPGQGLRLIYYSQIVNDFQKGDIAEGYSVSREKKESFPLTVTSAQKNPTAFYLCASSKGAGETQYFGPGTRLLVL.

The chain uses TRBV3-1 and TRBJ2-7, with D perhaps matching TRBD2 (5 bases). V lost 0 bases to trimming and J lost 4 bases, with 22 bases between them. The CDR3 loop spans 18 amino acids. From germline, CDR1 is LGHDT and CDR2 YNNKEL (reference sequence). CDR3 DNA sequence: TGTGCCAGCAGCCAAGAAACCCCCCGGCTCCCGGGGAATTACGAGCAGTACTTC. Its protein is CASSQETPRLPGNYEQYF.

The chain is built from TRBV27 and TRBJ2-1; D perhaps matches TRBD1 (6 bases). There are 13 residues in the CDR3. V dropped 6 bases and J dropped 4 bases, with 10 bases sitting between them. Germline lookup yields CDR1 MNHEY and CDR2 SMNVEV (reference sequence). CDR3 sequence reads: CASRSTGYNEQFF. For the CDR3, the DNA is TGTGCCAGCAGATCGACAGGTTACAATGAGCAGTTCTTC.

This clonotype has more than one count but fewer than ten. The chain recombines TRBV20-1 with TRBJ2-1; TRBD1 agrees at 7 bases. CDR1 is DFQATT and CDR2 is SNEGSKA in the germline V gene (reference sequence). The CDR3 contains 13 residues. V lost 0 bases and J lost 7; bases outside the gene matches: 3. DNA for the CDR3: TGCAGTGCTAGAGAAAAGACAGGGAATGAGCAGTTCTTC. Its translation is CSAREKTGNEQFF.

This clonotype was seen only a few times. The chain carries TRBV12-3 or TRBV12-4 and TRBJ2-1; 11 bases are shared with TRBD2. Losses at the gene ends were 7 bases for V and 6 bases for J; bases not matched to a gene: 5. This CDR3 is built from 14 residues. The CDR3 sequence: CASTRLAGINEQFF. DNA of the CDR3: TGTGCCAGCACCCGACTAGCGGGAATCAATGAGCAGTTCTTC.

This clonotype was seen a few times. The CDR3 is CASSLGPEAGMNTEAFF. The CDR3 DNA is TGCGCCAGCAGCTTGGGACCCGAGGCAGGGATGAACACTGAAGCTTTCTTT. The rearrangement joins TRBV5-1 to TRBJ1-1, with D perhaps TRBD1 (5 bases). Trimming left V 0 bases short and J 0 bases short, with 15 bases between. The germline CDR1 and CDR2 sequences are SGHRS and YFSETQ. CDR3 size: 17 residues.

This clonotype was recorded a few times. The V gene is TRBV7-2, the J gene TRBJ2-7, with D possibly being TRBD2 (7 bases). The V end was cut by 3 bases, the J end by 1 base, with 13 bases between. This CDR3 has 15 amino acids. CDR1 is SGHTA and CDR2 is FQGNSA in the germline V gene. Here the CDR3 DNA reads TGTGCCAGCAGCTTCGGCGGGGGCAAATCCTACGAGCAGTACGTC. The encoded protein is CASSFGGGKSYEQYV.

This chain links TRBV27 with TRBJ1-6, with a weak D call TRBD1 (6 bases). The CDR3 totals 14 residues. Trimming took off 5 bases at V and 7 bases at J, with 12 bases between the two ends. The germline V gene has CDR1 MNHEY and CDR2 SMNVEV (reference sequence). The CDR3 DNA reads as TGTGCCAGCAGTGCCCCCAGGGGCAATTCACCCCTCCACTTT. The encoded protein is CASSAPRGNSPLHF.

In this sample, this clonotype turned up many times. The chain joins TRBV15 to TRBJ1-1, with D perhaps TRBD1 (6 bases). The V gene lost 5 bases and the J gene lost 5 bases, with 21 bases spanning the gap. Germline V gives CDR1 LNHNV, CDR2 YYDKDF (reference sequence). The CDR3 contains 16 residues. Written as DNA, the CDR3 is TGTGCCACCAGCCCCCGAGAGGGGGTGGTAAATACTGAAGCTTTCTTT. This codes for CATSPREGVVNTEAFF.